This passage covers 5 T cell receptor beta chains from one sample sequenced in a study of blood T cell repertoires in COVID-19. Sequencing was performed with immunoSEQ multiplex PCR; in TCRdb, only in-frame clones are kept and a portion is missing. The table has 250,000 to 400,000 clones, 88% seen once. The sample consisted of peripheral blood. The origin of the receptors is a woman between 25 and 40 years old with COVID-19, enrolled during active disease.

V is TRBV29-1 and J is TRBJ1-2; 8 nucleotides align to TRBD1. This CDR3 region has 17 residues. Germline V gene sequence: CDR1 SQVTM, CDR2 ANQGSEA. V lost 2 bases and J lost 4; bases outside the gene matches: 15. The CDR3 protein is CSVETDRELFPGYGYTF. The CDR3 region has the DNA TGCAGCGTTGAAACGGACAGGGAGTTATTCCCTGGCTATGGCTACACCTTC.

This chain uses TRBV23-1 with TRBJ1-1, with 10 bases fitting TRBD1. TRBV23-1 falls under the ORF class, with uncertain function. The CDR3 has 15 residues. V lost 0 bases, J lost 6 bases, and 4 bases stayed unmatched. The CDR3 spells CASSQSTGGVAEAFF. CDR3 nucleotides: TGCGCCAGCAGTCAATCGACAGGGGGCGTCGCTGAAGCTTTCTTT.

The V and J genes are TRBV2 and TRBJ2-7, with D uncertain. Germline V gives CDR1 SNHLY, CDR2 FYNNEI. The CDR3 spans 13 residues. Trimming removed 6 bases from V and 2 bases from J, with 11 bases in between. This CDR3 reads CASSRHQPYEQYF. The CDR3 nucleotides are TGTGCCAGCAGCCGACATCAGCCCTACGAGCAGTACTTC.

This chain links TRBV9 with TRBJ2-1; no firm D call. CDR3 length: 13 amino acids. CDR1 and CDR2 from the germline V gene are SGDLS and YYNGEE. The V and J ends lost 2 bases and 6 bases respectively, with 9 bases between them. CDR3: CASSVQASNEQFF. For the CDR3, the DNA is TGTGCCAGCAGCGTCCAAGCGTCCAATGAGCAGTTCTTC.

The rearrangement joins TRBV6-2 or TRBV6-3 to TRBJ2-7; a weak D match, TRBD2 (5 bases). This CDR3 contains 13 residues. V lost 2 bases and J lost 4, with 9 bases in between. In germline, CDR1 is MNHEY, CDR2 SVGEGT. CDR3 protein: CASSYERAYEQYF. Written as DNA, the CDR3 is TGTGCCAGCAGTTACGAGAGGGCGTACGAGCAGTACTTC.